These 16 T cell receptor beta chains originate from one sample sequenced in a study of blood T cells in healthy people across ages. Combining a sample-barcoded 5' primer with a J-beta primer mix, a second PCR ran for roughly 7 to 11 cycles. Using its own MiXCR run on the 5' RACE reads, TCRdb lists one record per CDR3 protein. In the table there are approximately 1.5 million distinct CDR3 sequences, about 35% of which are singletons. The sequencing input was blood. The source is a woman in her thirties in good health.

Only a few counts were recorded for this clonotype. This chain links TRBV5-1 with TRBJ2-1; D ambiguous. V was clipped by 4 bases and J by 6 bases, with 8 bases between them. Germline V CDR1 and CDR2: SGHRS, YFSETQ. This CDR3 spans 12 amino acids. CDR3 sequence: CASSPPSNEQFF. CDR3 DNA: TGCGCCAGCAGCCCCCCCAGCAATGAGCAGTTCTTC.

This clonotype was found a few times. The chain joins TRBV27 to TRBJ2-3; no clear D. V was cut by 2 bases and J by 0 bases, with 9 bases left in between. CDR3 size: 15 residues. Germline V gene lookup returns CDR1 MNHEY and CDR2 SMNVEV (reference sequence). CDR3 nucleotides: TGTGCCAGCAGTTTAGGGGTTACTAGCACAGATACGCAGTATTTT. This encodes CASSLGVTSTDTQYF.

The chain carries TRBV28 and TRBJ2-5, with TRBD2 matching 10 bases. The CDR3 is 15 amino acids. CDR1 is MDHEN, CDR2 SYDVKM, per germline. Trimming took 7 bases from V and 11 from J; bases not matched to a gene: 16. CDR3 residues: CASTPLSGRAFEQYF. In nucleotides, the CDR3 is TGTGCCAGCACCCCGCTCAGCGGGAGGGCCTTTGAGCAGTACTTC.

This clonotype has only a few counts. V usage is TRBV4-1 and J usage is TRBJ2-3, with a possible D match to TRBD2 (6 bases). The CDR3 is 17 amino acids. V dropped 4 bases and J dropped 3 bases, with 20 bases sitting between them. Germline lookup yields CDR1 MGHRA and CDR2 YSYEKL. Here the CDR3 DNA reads TGCGCCAGCAGCCCTACCAGCGGGTCATCAGGAACAGATACGCAGTATTTT. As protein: CASSPTSGSSGTDTQYF.

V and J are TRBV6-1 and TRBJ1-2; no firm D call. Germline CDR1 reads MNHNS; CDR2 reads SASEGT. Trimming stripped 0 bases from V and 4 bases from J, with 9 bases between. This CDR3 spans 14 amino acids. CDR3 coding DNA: TGTGCCAGCAGTGAAGCGTGGACGGCCTATGGCTACACCTTC. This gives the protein CASSEAWTAYGYTF.

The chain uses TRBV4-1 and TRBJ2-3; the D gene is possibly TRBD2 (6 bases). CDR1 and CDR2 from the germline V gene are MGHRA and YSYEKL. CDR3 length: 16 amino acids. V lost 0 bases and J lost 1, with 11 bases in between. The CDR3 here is CASSQDGAGRTDTQYF. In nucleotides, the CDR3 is TGCGCCAGCAGCCAAGATGGCGCGGGACGCACAGATACGCAGTATTTT.

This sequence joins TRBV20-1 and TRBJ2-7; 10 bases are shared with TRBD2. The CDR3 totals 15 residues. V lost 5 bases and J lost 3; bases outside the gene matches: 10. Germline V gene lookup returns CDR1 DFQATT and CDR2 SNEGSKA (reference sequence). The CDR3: CSAPGYSGGYYEQYF. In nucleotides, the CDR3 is TGCAGTGCTCCCGGTTATAGCGGGGGGTACTACGAGCAGTACTTC.

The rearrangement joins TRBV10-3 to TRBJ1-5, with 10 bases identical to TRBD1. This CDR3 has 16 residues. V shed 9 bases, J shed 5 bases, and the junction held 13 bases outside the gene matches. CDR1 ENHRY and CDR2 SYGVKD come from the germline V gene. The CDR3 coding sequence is TGTGCCATAGCGGGGGGACAGGGGAAACGAGATCAGCCCCAGCATTTT. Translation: CAIAGGQGKRDQPQHF.

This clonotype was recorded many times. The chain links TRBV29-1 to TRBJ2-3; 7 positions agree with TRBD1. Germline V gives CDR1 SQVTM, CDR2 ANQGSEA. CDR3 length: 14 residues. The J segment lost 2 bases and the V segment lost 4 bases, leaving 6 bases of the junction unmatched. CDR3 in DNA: TGCAGCGTTGCTCCGGGACAGAACACAGATACGCAGTATTTT. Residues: CSVAPGQNTDTQYF.

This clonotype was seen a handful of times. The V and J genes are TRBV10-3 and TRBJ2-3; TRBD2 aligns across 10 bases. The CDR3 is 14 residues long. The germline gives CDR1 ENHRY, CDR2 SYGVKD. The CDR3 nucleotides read TGTGCTACGAGAACTAGCGGGGGCACAGATACGCAGTATTTT. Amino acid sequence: CATRTSGGTDTQYF.

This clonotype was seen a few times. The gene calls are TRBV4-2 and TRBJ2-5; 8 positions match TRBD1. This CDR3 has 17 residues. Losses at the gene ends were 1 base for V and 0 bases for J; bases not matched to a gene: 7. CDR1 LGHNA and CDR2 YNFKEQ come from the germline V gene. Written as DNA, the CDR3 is TGTGCCAGCAGCCAAGGGGTGGACAGGGCTAACCAAGAGACCCAGTACTTC. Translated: CASSQGVDRANQETQYF.

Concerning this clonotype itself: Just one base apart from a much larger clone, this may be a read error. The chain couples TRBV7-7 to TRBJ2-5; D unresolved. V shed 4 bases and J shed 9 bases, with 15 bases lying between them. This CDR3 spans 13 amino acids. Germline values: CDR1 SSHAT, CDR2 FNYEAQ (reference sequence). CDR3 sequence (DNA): TGTGCCAGCAGCTCCCGCGGTCTGGCACCCCAGTACTTC. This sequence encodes CASSSRGLAPQYF. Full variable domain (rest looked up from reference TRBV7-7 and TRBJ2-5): GAGVSQSPRYKVTKRGQDVTLRCDPISSHATLYWYQQALGQGPEFLTYFNYEAQPDKSGLPSDRFSAERPEGSISTLTIQRTEQRDSAMYRCASSSRGLAPQYFGPGTRLLVL.

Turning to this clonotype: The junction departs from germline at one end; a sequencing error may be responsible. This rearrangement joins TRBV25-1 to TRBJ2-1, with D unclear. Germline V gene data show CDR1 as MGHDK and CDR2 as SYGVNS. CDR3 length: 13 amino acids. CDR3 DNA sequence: TGTACCAGCTCGGACGCCTCCTACAATGAGCAGTTCTTC. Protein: CTSSDASYNEQFF.

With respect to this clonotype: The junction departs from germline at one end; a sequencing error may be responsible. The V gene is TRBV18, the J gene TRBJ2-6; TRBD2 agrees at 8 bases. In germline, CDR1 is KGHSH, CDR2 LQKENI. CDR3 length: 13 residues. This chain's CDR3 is CASSPSGANILTF. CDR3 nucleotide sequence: TGTGCCAGCTCACCTAGCGGGGCCAACATCCTGACTTTC.

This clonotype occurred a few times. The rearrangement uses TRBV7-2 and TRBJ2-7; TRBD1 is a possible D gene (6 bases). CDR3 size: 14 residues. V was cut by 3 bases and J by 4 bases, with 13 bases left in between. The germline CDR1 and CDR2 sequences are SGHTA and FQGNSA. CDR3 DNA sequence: TGTGCCAGCAGCTTCGCTGGACAGTCTTACGAGCAGTACTTC. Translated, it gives CASSFAGQSYEQYF.

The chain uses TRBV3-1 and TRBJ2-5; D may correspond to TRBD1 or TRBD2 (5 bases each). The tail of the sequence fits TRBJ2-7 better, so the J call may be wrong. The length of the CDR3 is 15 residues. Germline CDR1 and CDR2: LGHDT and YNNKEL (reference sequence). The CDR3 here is CASSQAGRMVHEQYF. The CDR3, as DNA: TGTGCCAGCAGCCAAGCGGGACGGATGGTCCACGAGCAGTACTTC.